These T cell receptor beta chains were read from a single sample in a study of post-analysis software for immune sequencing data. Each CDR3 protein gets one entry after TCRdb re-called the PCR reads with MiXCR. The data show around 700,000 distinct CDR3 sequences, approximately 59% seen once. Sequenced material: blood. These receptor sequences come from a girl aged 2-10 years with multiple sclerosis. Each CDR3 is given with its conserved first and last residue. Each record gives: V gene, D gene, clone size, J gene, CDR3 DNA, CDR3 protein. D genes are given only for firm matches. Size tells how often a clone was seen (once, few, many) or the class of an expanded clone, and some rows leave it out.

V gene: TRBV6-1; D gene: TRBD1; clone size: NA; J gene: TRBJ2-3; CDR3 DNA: TGTGCCAGCGGTGGGACAGGGAAAGATACGCAGTATTTT; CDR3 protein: CASGGTGKDTQYF
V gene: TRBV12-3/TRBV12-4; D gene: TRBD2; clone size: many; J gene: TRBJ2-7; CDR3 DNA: TGTGCCAGCAGTTTGGGACTAGCGGGAGGAAGGAACGAGCAGTACTTC; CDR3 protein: CASSLGLAGGRNEQYF
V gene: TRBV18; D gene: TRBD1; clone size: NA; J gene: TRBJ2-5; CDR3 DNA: TGTGCCAGCTCAAGGGACAGGTTGGAGACCCAGTACTTC; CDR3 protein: CASSRDRLETQYF
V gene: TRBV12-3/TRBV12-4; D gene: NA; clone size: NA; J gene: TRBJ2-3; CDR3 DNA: TGTGCCAGCAGTGCGGGTCTAGGGGCTGATACGCAGTATTTT; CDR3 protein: CASSAGLGADTQYF
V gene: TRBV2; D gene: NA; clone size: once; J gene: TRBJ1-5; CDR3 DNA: TGTGCCAGCAGTGCTGGGGGGTACCAGCCCCAGCATTTT; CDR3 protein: CASSAGGYQPQHF
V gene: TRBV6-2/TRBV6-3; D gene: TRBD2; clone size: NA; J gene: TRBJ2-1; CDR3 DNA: TGTGCCAGCAGGGATAGCGGGGGGAAGGTGAATGAGCAGTTCTTC; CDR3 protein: CASRDSGGKVNEQFF
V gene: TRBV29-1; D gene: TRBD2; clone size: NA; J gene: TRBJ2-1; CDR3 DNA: TGCAGCGTAAACAGGGTTACCGGGGGACTAGCGGACAATGAGCAGTTCTTC; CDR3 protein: CSVNRVTGGLADNEQFF
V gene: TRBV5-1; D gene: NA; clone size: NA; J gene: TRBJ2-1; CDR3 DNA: TGCGCCAGCAGCTTCCGGGGGCCTTACAATGAGCAGTTCTTC; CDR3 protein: CASSFRGPYNEQFF
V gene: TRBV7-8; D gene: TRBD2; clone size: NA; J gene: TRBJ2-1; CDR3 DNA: TGTGCCAGCAGCTTAGGACTAGCCAACCCCTACAATGGGCAGTTCTTC; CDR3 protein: CASSLGLANPYNGQFF
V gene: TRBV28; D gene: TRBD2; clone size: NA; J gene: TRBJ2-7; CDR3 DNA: TGTGCCAGCAGCGGACAGGGACTAGCGGAGCCCTACGAGCAGTACTTC; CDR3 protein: CASSGQGLAEPYEQYF
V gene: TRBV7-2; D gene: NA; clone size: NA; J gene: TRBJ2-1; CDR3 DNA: TGTGCCAGCAGCTGGGGCGGCGCACCTAACAATGAGCAGTTCTTC; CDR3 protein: CASSWGGAPNNEQFF
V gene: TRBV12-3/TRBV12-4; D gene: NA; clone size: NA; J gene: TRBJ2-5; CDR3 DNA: TGTGCCAGCAGTTTCAGGGGAAATTATGACGAGACCCAGTACTTC; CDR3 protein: CASSFRGNYDETQYF
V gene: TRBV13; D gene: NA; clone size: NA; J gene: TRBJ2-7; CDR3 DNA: TGTGCCAGCAGCCGTGGAGACACACGATGGGGGATCGAGCAGTACTTC; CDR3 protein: CASSRGDTRWGIEQYF
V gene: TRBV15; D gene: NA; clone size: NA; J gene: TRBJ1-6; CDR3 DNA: TGTGCCACCAGCAGAGTACAGAATAATTCACCCCTCCACTTT; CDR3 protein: CATSRVQNNSPLHF
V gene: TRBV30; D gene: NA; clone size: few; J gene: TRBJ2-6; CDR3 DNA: TGTGCCTGGAGTGGGGGAAGCCTGACTTTC; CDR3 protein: CAWSGGSLTF
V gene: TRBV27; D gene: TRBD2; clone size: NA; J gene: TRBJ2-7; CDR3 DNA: TGTGCCAGCAGTTCGTTTGGGCCTAGCGGATACGAGCAGTACTTC; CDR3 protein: CASSSFGPSGYEQYF
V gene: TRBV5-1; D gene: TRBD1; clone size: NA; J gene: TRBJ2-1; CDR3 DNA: TGCGCCAGCAGTCCCCGGGACAGGTACAATGAGCAGTTCTTC; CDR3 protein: CASSPRDRYNEQFF
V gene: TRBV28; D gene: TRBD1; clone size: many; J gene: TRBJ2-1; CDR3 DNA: TGTGCCAGCAGTTTACCGACAGGGAAGAGTGGCAATGAGCAGTTCTTC; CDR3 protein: CASSLPTGKSGNEQFF
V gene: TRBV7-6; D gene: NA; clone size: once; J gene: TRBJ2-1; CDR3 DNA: TGTGCCAGCAGCCCGTCCGGGTCGGTAAATGAGCAGTTCTTC; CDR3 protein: CASSPSGSVNEQFF
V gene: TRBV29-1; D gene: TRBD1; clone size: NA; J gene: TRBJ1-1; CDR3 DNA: TGCAGCGGGGACAGGCCGAGCACTGAAGCTTTCTTT; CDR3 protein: CSGDRPSTEAFF
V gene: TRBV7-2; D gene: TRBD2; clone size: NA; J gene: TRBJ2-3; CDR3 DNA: TGTGCCAGCAGCGTCAACGAGGGACTATCTAATACGCAGTATTTT; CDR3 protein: CASSVNEGLSNTQYF
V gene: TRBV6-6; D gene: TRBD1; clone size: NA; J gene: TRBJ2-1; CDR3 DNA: TGTGCCAGCAGGGGACAGGGGGCCTACAATGAGCAGTTCTTC; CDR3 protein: CASRGQGAYNEQFF